This TCR beta chain was recorded in a study of CD8 T cells in ankylosing spondylitis. This CDR3 has 15 amino acids. In germline, CDR1 is MNHEY, CDR2 SVGAGI. V lost 0 bases and J 8 bases, leaving 14 bases between the germline ends. From the 5' RACE reads, TCRdb called clonotypes with MiXCR, one entry per CDR3 protein. The table shows about 240,000 distinct CDR3 sequences, with 7% to 10% occurring only once. This receptor was obtained from a female donor with ankylosing spondylitis or in good health (not recorded which). Input material: blood, either unsorted or a sorted T cell fraction (not recorded which). V gene TRBV6-5 combines with J gene TRBJ2-1; D is ambiguous. The CDR3 is CASSYSRTGGHEQFF. In DNA, the CDR3 is TGTGCCAGCAGTTACTCGAGAACTGGCGGACATGAGCAGTTCTTC.